This TCR beta chain was found in a study of cytomegalovirus exposure and HLA in healthy donors. Broader study findings: Only CMV serostatus was available as immune exposure information.

The CDR3 totals 15 residues. Germline CDR1 and CDR2: SGHVS and FNYEAQ. V was cut by 4 bases and J by 3 bases, with 13 bases left in between. Amplification used 60 Vbeta primers and 13 Jbeta primers. Data came from immunoSEQ multiplex PCR; TCRdb stores just in-frame clones and leaves some out. This repertoire shows about 94,000 clones, about 75% found once; its top ten account for around 7%. This clone appeared a few times. What it binds is not known. The receptor comes from a man aged 35-49 years in good health and CMV-seropositive. Sequencing used PBMCs. The J gene is TRBJ1-3, the V gene TRBV7-6; the D gene is possibly TRBD1 (6 bases). CDR3: CASSSDSLSGNTIYF. Written as DNA, the CDR3 is TGTGCCAGCAGCTCGGACAGTCTCAGTGGAAACACCATATATTTT.